These 21 T cell receptor beta chains share one sample of origin, sequenced in a study of blood T cell repertoires in COVID-19. Clones were read by immunoSEQ multiplex PCR, and TCRdb kept only the in-frame ones, dropping some. The data contain about 200,000 clones, around 82% of them seen just once; the ten biggest clones take up nearly 7.5%. Sequencing was done on a sample of PBMCs or T cells enriched from blood (not recorded which). The receptors come from a woman in her forties with acute COVID-19.

The chain joins TRBV15 to TRBJ1-1, with a weak D call TRBD1 (6 bases). Germline CDR1 and CDR2: LNHNV and YYDKDF (reference sequence). V gave up 0 bases and J gave up 3 bases, with 11 bases separating them. The CDR3 has 15 amino acids. The CDR3 loop reads CATSRDRGRYTEAFF. CDR3 coding DNA: TGTGCCACCAGCAGAGACAGGGGTAGGTACACTGAAGCTTTCTTT.

This clone was observed once. The V gene is TRBV19, the J gene TRBJ2-1; 8 bases align to TRBD2. Germline assignment: CDR1 LNHDA and CDR2 SQIVND (reference sequence). CDR3 length: 14 residues. V lost 4 bases to trimming and J lost 6 bases; unmatched junction nucleotides: 5. CDR3 loop: CASSTGLGPNEQFF. The CDR3 region has the DNA TGTGCCAGTAGTACGGGACTAGGCCCCAATGAGCAGTTCTTC. Based on the CDR3 plus reference TRBV19 and TRBJ2-1, the full variable domain is DGGITQSPKYLFRKEGQNVTLSCEQNLNHDAMYWYRQDPGQGLRLIYYSQIVNDFQKGDIAEGYSVSREKKESFPLTVTSAQKNPTAFYLCASSTGLGPNEQFFGPGTRLTVL.

This chain joins TRBV7-3 and TRBJ1-4, with 10 bases fitting TRBD1. V gave up 5 bases and J gave up 5 bases; unmatched junction bases: 5. Germline loops: CDR1 SGHTA, CDR2 FQGTGA. The CDR3 consists of 15 residues. This chain's CDR3 is CASSAGQGRNEKLFF. The DNA for the CDR3 is TGTGCCAGCAGCGCGGGACAGGGGAGAAATGAAAAACTGTTTTTT.

The gene calls are TRBV12-2 and TRBJ2-7; the table names TRBD2, a call not compared with the DNA. TRBV12-2 is a pseudogene segment. CDR3 length: 18 amino acids. The CDR3 loop is CASRLGWTSGTSSYEQYF. DNA for the CDR3: TGTGCAAGTCGCTTAGGTTGGACTAGCGGGACGAGCTCCTACGAGCAGTACTTC.

This chain joins TRBV7-2 and TRBJ2-7, with D unclear. V was trimmed by 5 bases and J by 0 bases, leaving 14 bases between them. The CDR3 is 15 amino acids. Germline V gives CDR1 SGHTA, CDR2 FQGNSA. The CDR3 DNA follows: TGTGCCAGCAGCAAACACTATCGCAGCTCCTACGAGCAGTACTTC. As protein: CASSKHYRSSYEQYF.

This chain connects TRBV6-1 to TRBJ2-7; D perhaps matches TRBD2 (5 bases). Trimming pared 3 bases from V and 3 bases from J, leaving 18 bases between. Germline V gene lookup returns CDR1 MNHNS and CDR2 SASEGT. This CDR3 has 16 residues. In DNA, the CDR3 is TGTGCCAGCAGTGACCCGCAAAGGATCGCGGGCTACGAGCAGTACTTC. It specifies CASSDPQRIAGYEQYF.

The gene calls are TRBV24-1 and TRBJ1-5; the match to TRBD1 covers 7 bases. V shed 5 bases, J shed 5 bases, and the junction held 5 bases outside the gene matches. This CDR3 has 14 residues. The germline V gene has CDR1 KGHDR and CDR2 SFDVKD. The CDR3 nucleotides are TGTGCCACCAGTGCTGACAGGGTTGATCAGCCCCAGCATTTT. Its protein is CATSADRVDQPQHF.

The chain has TRBV28 and TRBJ1-1, with D tentatively TRBD1 (6 bases). Germline V gives CDR1 MDHEN, CDR2 SYDVKM. The CDR3 consists of 16 residues. Trimming removed 6 bases at V and 3 bases at J, with 20 bases between. The CDR3 sequence is CASSLAGAMGDTEAFF. In nucleotides, the CDR3 is TGTGCCAGCAGCCTCGCGGGGGCTATGGGGGACACTGAAGCTTTCTTT. Combining the CDR3 with reference TRBV28 and TRBJ1-1 gives the whole variable domain DVKVTQSSRYLVKRTGEKVFLECVQDMDHENMFWYRQDPGLGLRLIYFSYDVKMKEKGDIPEGYSVSREKKERFSLILESASTNQTSMYLCASSLAGAMGDTEAFFGQGTRLTVV.

The J gene is TRBJ2-2, the V gene TRBV5-4; the D gene is possibly TRBD2 (6 bases). The V gene's germline CDR1 is SGHNT and CDR2 YYREEE (reference sequence). Trimming removed 0 bases from V and 6 bases from J, with 15 bases in between. The CDR3 has 16 residues. CDR3: CASSLGGSSAPGELFF. In DNA form, the CDR3 reads TGTGCCAGCAGCTTGGGCGGGTCTAGCGCGCCCGGGGAGCTGTTTTTT.

J is TRBJ2-1 and V is TRBV27; 9 positions match TRBD1. V lost 4 bases to trimming and J lost 0 bases; unmatched junction nucleotides: 1. The CDR3 contains 15 residues. The germline CDR1 and CDR2 sequences are MNHEY and SMNVEV (reference sequence). The CDR3 region is CASSSDRGSYNEQFF. The CDR3 DNA is TGTGCCAGCAGTTCGGACAGGGGCTCCTACAATGAGCAGTTCTTC.

The rearrangement uses TRBV19 and TRBJ2-2; D may correspond to TRBD1 or TRBD2 (9 bases each). V lost 6 bases and J 3 bases, leaving 23 bases between the germline ends. There are 18 residues in the CDR3. Looked up from germline, CDR1 is LNHDA and CDR2 is SQIVND (reference sequence). The CDR3 sequence: CASSDRGGSGRYTGELFF. The CDR3 nucleotides read TGTGCCAGTAGCGACAGGGGGGGGAGCGGGAGGTACACCGGGGAGCTGTTTTTT.

The chain combines TRBV9 with TRBJ2-1, with D maybe TRBD2 (5 bases). CDR3 length: 13 amino acids. Germline V gives CDR1 SGDLS, CDR2 YYNGEE. Trimming removed 0 bases from V and 10 bases from J, with 11 bases in between. CDR3 sequence (DNA): TGTGCCAGCAGCGTAGGAATGAGGGCCGAGCAGTTCTTC. This translates into CASSVGMRAEQFF. The entire variable domain, with the rest obtained from reference TRBV9 and TRBJ2-1, is as follows: DSGVTQTPKHLITATGQRVTLRCSPRSGDLSVYWYQQSLDQGLQFLIQYYNGEERAKGNILERFSAQQFPDLHSELNLSSLELGDSALYFCASSVGMRAEQFFGPGTRLTVL.

CDR3: CASSPSAGGRNEQFF. CDR3 DNA sequence: TGTGCCAGCAGTCCTTCAGCGGGAGGGCGAAATGAGCAGTTCTTC. V usage is TRBV2 and J usage is TRBJ2-1, with TRBD2 identical over 10 bases. Germline V CDR1 and CDR2: SNHLY, FYNNEI. This CDR3 comprises 15 residues. Trimming removed 5 bases from V and 7 bases from J; junction bases left unmatched: 8.

The rearrangement joins TRBV19 to TRBJ2-7; D is perhaps TRBD2 (5 bases). The V gene's germline CDR1 is LNHDA and CDR2 SQIVND (reference sequence). Between the trimmed V and J ends, which lost 6 bases and 6 bases, there was a span of 15 bases. The CDR3 has 13 amino acids. CDR3 DNA: TGTGCCAGTAGAGGACTGGGCACGGGCGAGCAGTACTTC. This encodes CASRGLGTGEQYF. Full variable domain (rest looked up from reference TRBV19 and TRBJ2-7): DGGITQSPKYLFRKEGQNVTLSCEQNLNHDAMYWYRQDPGQGLRLIYYSQIVNDFQKGDIAEGYSVSREKKESFPLTVTSAQKNPTAFYLCASRGLGTGEQYFGPGTRLTVT.

The chain recombines TRBV27 with TRBJ2-7, with 7 bases matching TRBD1. The CDR3 is 14 residues long. V shed 5 bases and J 4 bases; nucleotides not matched to a gene: 8. The germline V gene encodes CDR1 MNHEY and CDR2 SMNVEV (reference sequence). The CDR3, as DNA: TGTGCCAGCAGTCAGCAAGGGGGCTCGTACGAGCAGTACTTC. Translation: CASSQQGGSYEQYF.

The V call is TRBV27, the J call TRBJ1-5, with a tentative D call TRBD1 (6 bases). The ends were cut back, 4 bases at V and 2 bases at J, with 15 bases in the middle. The CDR3 runs to 16 residues. Per the germline V gene, CDR1 is MNHEY and CDR2 is SMNVEV (reference sequence). The CDR3 protein is CASSSGQQEGNQPQHF. CDR3 DNA: TGTGCCAGCAGTTCGGGACAACAGGAGGGCAATCAGCCCCAGCATTTT.

This sequence joins TRBV12-3 or TRBV12-4 and TRBJ1-2; 7 bases are a match to TRBD1. This CDR3 is built from 12 residues. V shed 10 bases, J shed 8 bases, and the junction held 10 bases outside the gene matches. The CDR3 sequence is CATLLGTVGYTF. The CDR3 nucleotides read TGTGCCACCCTCTTGGGGACAGTCGGCTACACCTTC.

The chain joins TRBV19 to TRBJ1-2; the match to TRBD1 covers 10 bases. V dropped 9 bases and J dropped 2; count of bases not matched to a gene: 3. The germline gives CDR1 LNHDA, CDR2 SQIVND (reference sequence). This CDR3 is built from 13 residues. The CDR3 spells CASWTGGNYGYTF. The CDR3 DNA reads as TGTGCCAGCTGGACAGGGGGAAACTATGGCTACACCTTC.

V gene TRBV5-6 combines with J gene TRBJ1-2; D is ambiguous. From germline, CDR1 is SGHDT and CDR2 YYEEEE. The CDR3 consists of 12 residues. V lost 1 base and J lost 4, with 5 bases in between. The chain's CDR3 is CASSLLLYGYTF. The CDR3 DNA reads as TGTGCCAGCAGCTTGCTCCTCTATGGCTACACCTTC.

The chain combines TRBV29-1 with TRBJ1-1; no firm D call. V dropped 6 bases and J dropped 11 bases, with 16 bases sitting between them. The CDR3 is made up of 11 amino acids. Germline assignment: CDR1 SQVTM and CDR2 ANQGSEA. The CDR3 sequence: CSVKDPGGAFF. CDR3 in DNA: TGCAGCGTCAAGGACCCCGGAGGCGCTTTCTTT.

The rearrangement links TRBV5-1 to TRBJ2-3, with a tentative D call TRBD2 (6 bases). From germline, CDR1 is SGHRS and CDR2 YFSETQ. V was shortened by 4 bases and J by 1 base, with 13 bases between the two germline ends. CDR3 size: 15 residues. CDR3: CASSKNSGGTDTQYF. Written as DNA, the CDR3 is TGCGCCAGCAGCAAAAACTCGGGGGGCACAGATACGCAGTATTTT.